This T cell receptor beta chain was captured by sequencing in a study of T cell responses to AZD1222 COVID-19 vaccine. Background on the study: The analysis combined second doses at about 4 or about 12 weeks. Study-level points and caveats: Following two doses of AZD1222, Spike-specific TCR breadth and depth rose. Mostly white British, mostly female donors; authors suggested clonal diversity may be underestimated. CD4 TCRs covered the whole spike, strongest at regions 160-218 and 743-854.

CDR1 and CDR2 from the germline V gene are LGHNA and YNFKEQ. CDR3 length: 15 residues. As regards this clone: Antigen unknown. An end of the junction does not agree with germline; a read error may underlie this.

Generated by immunoSEQ multiplex PCR, the TCRdb table keeps only in-frame clones and is missing some. The sample lists 55,000 to 90,000 clones, 84% occurring once. V and J are TRBV4-2 and TRBJ2-4, with D possibly being TRBD2 (7 bases). The origin of this receptor is an adult in good health. The specimen was peripheral blood, collected on day 0 of AZD1222 vaccination. In DNA, the CDR3 is TGTGCCAGCAGCCAAGAAGGGGGGGCCAGAAACATTCAGTACTTC. This sequence encodes CASSQEGGARNIQYF.